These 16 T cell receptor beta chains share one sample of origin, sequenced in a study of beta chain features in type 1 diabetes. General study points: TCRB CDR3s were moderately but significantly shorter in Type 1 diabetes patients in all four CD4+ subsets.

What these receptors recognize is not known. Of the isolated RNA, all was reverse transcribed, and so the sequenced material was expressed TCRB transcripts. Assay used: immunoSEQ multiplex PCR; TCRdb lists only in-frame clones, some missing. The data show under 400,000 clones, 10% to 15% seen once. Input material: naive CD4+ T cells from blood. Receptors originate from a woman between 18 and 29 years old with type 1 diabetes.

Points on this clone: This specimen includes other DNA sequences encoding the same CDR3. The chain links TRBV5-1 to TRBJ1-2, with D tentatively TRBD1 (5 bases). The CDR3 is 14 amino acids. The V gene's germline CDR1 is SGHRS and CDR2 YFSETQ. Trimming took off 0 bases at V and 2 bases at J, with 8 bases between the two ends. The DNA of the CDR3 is TGCGCCAGCAGCTTGGGACAGCCGAACTATGGCTACACCTTC. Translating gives CASSLGQPNYGYTF.

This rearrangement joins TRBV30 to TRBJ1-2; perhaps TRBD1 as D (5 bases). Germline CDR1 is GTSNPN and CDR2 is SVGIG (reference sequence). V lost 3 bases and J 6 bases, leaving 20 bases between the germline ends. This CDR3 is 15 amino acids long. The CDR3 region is CAWRESLGDWDGYTF. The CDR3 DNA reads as TGTGCCTGGAGAGAATCTTTGGGGGACTGGGATGGCTACACCTTC.

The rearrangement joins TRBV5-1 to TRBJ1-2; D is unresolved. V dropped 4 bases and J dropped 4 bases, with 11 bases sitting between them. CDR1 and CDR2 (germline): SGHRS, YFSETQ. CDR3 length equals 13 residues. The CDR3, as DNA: TGCGCCAGCAGCCCCGGTGAATTCTATGGCTACACCTTC. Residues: CASSPGEFYGYTF.

The CDR3 DNA reads TGTGCCAGCAGACTAGCGGAGGCCACCGGGGAGCTGTTTTTT. This gives the protein CASRLAEATGELFF. V is TRBV2 and J is TRBJ2-2; 8 nucleotides agree with TRBD2. With V trimmed by 6 bases and J by 4 bases, 4 bases remained unmatched. The CDR3 consists of 14 residues. CDR1 and CDR2 (germline): SNHLY, FYNNEI.

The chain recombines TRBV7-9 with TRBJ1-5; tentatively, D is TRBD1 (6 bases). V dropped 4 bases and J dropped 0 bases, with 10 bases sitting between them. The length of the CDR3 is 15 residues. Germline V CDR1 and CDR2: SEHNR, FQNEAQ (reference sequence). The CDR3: CASSSQGNSNQPQHF. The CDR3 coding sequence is TGTGCCAGCAGCTCGCAGGGGAATAGCAATCAGCCCCAGCATTTT.

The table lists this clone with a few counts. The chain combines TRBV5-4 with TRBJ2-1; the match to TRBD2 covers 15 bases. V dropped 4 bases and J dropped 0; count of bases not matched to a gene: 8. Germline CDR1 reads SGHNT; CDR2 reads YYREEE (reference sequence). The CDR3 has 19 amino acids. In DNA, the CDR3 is TGTGCCAGCAGCCCCGGGACTAGCGGGAGGATCAGCTCCTACAATGAGCAGTTCTTC. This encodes CASSPGTSGRISSYNEQFF.

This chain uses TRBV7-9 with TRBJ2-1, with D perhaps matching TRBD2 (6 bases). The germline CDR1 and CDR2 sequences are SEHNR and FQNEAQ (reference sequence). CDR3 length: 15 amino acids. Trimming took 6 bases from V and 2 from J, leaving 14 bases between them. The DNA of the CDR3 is TGTGCCAGCAGGTATAACGGGAGAACCTACAATGAGCAGTTCTTC. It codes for CASRYNGRTYNEQFF. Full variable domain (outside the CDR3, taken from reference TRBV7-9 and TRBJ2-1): DTGVSQNPRHKITKRGQNVTFRCDPISEHNRLYWYRQTLGQGPEFLTYFQNEAQLEKSRLLSDRFSAERPKGSFSTLEIQRTEQGDSAMYLCASRYNGRTYNEQFFGPGTRLTVL.

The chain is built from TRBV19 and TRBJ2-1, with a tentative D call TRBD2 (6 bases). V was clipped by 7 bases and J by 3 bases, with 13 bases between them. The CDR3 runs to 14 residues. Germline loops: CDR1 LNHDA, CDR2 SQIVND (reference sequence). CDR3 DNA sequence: TGTGCCAGTACCCCCACTAGCAACTACAATGAGCAGTTCTTC. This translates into CASTPTSNYNEQFF.

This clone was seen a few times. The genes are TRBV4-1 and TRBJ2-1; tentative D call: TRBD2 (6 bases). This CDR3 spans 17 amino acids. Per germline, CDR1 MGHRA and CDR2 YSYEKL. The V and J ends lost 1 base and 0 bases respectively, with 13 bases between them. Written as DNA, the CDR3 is TGCGCCAGCAGCCAAGGAGTTAGCGGAAGCTCCTACAATGAGCAGTTCTTC. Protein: CASSQGVSGSSYNEQFF.

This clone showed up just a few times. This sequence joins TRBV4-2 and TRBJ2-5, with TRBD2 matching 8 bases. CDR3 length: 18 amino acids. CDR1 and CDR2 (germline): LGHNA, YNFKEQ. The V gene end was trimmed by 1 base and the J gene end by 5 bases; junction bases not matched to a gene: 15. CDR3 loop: CASSQGAKAGAAIETQYF. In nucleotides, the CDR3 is TGTGCCAGCAGCCAAGGTGCAAAAGCGGGGGCCGCCATCGAGACCCAGTACTTC.

DNA for the CDR3: TGTGCCAGCAGCTTAGGAGGGAACTATGGCTACACCTTC. It translates to CASSLGGNYGYTF. The V and J genes are TRBV7-2 and TRBJ1-2; D gene unclear. Trimming shortened V by 1 base and J by 2 bases, and 5 bases separated the two germline ends. The CDR3 has 13 amino acids. From germline, CDR1 is SGHTA and CDR2 FQGNSA.

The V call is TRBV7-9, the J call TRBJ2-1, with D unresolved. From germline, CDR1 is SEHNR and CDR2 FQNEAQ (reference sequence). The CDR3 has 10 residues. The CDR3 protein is CAAPYNEQFF. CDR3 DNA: TGTGCGGCCCCCTACAATGAGCAGTTCTTC.

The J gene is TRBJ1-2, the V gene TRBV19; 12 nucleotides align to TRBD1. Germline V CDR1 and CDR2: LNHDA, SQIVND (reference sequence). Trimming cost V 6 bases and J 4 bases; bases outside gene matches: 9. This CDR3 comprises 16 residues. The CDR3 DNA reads TGTGCCAGTAGACAGTCCGGGACAGGGGGCCTCTATGGCTACACCTTC. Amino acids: CASRQSGTGGLYGYTF.

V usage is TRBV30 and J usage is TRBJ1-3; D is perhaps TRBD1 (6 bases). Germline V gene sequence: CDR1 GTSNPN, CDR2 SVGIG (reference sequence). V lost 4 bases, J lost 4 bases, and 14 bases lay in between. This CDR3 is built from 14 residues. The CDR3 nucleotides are TGTGCCTGGATTGACAGGACAAGAGGAAACACCATATATTTT. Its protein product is CAWIDRTRGNTIYF.

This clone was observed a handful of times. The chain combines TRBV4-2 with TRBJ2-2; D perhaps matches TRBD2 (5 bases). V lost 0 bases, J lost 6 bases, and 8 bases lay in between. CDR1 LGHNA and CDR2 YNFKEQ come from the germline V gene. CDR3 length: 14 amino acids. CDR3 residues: CASSQDHGAGELFF. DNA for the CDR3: TGTGCCAGCAGCCAAGATCACGGGGCCGGGGAGCTGTTTTTT.

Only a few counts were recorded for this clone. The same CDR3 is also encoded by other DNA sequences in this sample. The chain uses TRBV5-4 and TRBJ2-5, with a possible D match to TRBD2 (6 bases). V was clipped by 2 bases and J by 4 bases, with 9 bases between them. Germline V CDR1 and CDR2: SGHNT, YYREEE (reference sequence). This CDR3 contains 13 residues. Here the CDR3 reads CASSLPRGETQYF. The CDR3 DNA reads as TGTGCCAGCAGCTTACCGCGGGGAGAGACCCAGTACTTC. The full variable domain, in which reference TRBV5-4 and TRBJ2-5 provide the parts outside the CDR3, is ETGVTQSPTHLIKTRGQQVTLRCSSQSGHNTVSWYQQALGQGPQFIFQYYREEENGRGNFPPRFSGLQFPNYSSELNVNALELDDSALYLCASSLPRGETQYFGPGTRLLVL.